This TCR beta chain was obtained from a study of cytomegalovirus exposure and HLA in healthy donors. Overall study results and limits: Reported results showed that the classifier diagnosed cytomegalovirus status with high specificity and sensitivity. In a later analysis, first-cohort TCR clusters were found to tend to co-occur in the 120 validation repertoires.

Concerning this clone itself: What it recognizes is unknown.

Data came from immunoSEQ multiplex PCR; TCRdb stores just in-frame clones and leaves some out. The sample consists of about 98,000 clones, around 90% of them appearing once. Trimming removed 0 bases from V and 4 bases from J, with 12 bases in between. The CDR3 is 15 residues long. Per the germline V gene, CDR1 is LGHNA and CDR2 is YNFKEQ. The TCR sequence derives from a woman aged 25-40 years in good health and CMV-seronegative. Sequenced material: PBMCs. V usage is TRBV4-2 and J usage is TRBJ1-2, with D perhaps TRBD1 (5 bases). The CDR3 is CASSQDGSTGYGYTF. The CDR3 DNA sequence: TGTGCCAGCAGCCAAGACGGCTCAACAGGCTATGGCTACACCTTC.